This TCR beta chain was sequenced for a study of vaccination effects on CD4 cells after COVID-19. The CDR3 contains 13 residues. The germline V gene encodes CDR1 SGHDT and CDR2 YYEEEE. Trimming shortened V by 1 base and J by 3 bases, and 6 bases separated the two germline ends. Culture proceeded for more than 8 days, and CD4+ T cells were then isolated. None of these healthy vaccinees had been infected with SARS-CoV-2 before vaccination. Libraries were prepared by immunoSEQ multiplex PCR; TCRdb keeps only in-frame clonotypes and omits some of them. This sample has about 76,000 clones; about 74% occur once, and the top ten carry roughly 2%. Concerning this clone: Antigen specificity is unknown.

Sequences were derived from CD4+ T cells from PBMCs cultured without peptide, sampled before COVID-19 vaccination. This sequence originates from a human donor who received a COVID-19 vaccine. This chain connects TRBV5-6 to TRBJ2-3; D is ambiguous. The CDR3 sequence: CASSLRGTDTQYF. As DNA, the CDR3 is TGTGCCAGCAGCTTGAGAGGTACAGATACGCAGTATTTT.